This T cell receptor (beta chain) was retrieved from a study of identical twins. This clonotype occurred a few times. The antigen is undetermined. Overall study results and limits: Recombination models fit unrelated individuals' TCR alpha sharing but underestimated twins'. For cord blood, abundant beta clonotypes had fewer insertions, unlike memory repertoires, which showed none. Out-of-frame alpha sequences common to twins exhibited an excess of low generation probability.

Healthy Caucasians provided all donations. The V end was cut by 6 bases, the J end by 2 bases, with 14 bases between. The CDR3 covers 14 residues. CDR1 and CDR2 (germline): SNHLY, FYNNEI. TCRdb itself ran the 5' RACE reads through MiXCR, one entry per CDR3 protein. The sample records some 560,000 distinct CDR3 sequences, more than 9% being singletons. A further study also used this sample, focusing on yellow fever vaccine responses in identical twins.

The chain has TRBV2 and TRBJ2-7; no clear D gene. This sequence originates from a woman between 18 and 29 years old in good health. Sequencing was carried out using PBMCs. In DNA form, the CDR3 reads TGTGCCAGCAGCACCGGGTCGTCACCCTACGAGCAGTACTTC. Residues: CASSTGSSPYEQYF.